The table lists the clone carrying this T cell receptor (beta chain) with a count of one. Its antigen is undetermined. The donors belonged to the roughly 120-subject validation cohort, separate from the roughly 720-subject first cohort. The CDR3 runs 13 residues. Trimming cost V 1 base and J 9 bases, with 10 bases left between them. Germline V gene data show CDR1 as MDHEN and CDR2 as SYDVKM. The sample originates from a study of cytomegalovirus exposure and HLA in healthy donors. Only in-frame clones appear in the TCRdb table, and some are missing; sequencing was by immunoSEQ multiplex PCR. The data contain roughly 260,000 clones, about 90% of them singletons. Overall study findings and caveats: Most sequenced TCRs were rare (though some public TCRs occurred in many donors). Roughly 170 TCR beta chains were listed as cytomegalovirus-associated.

The genes are TRBV28 and TRBJ2-1; D is uncertain. The receptor was derived from a woman aged 18 to 35 in good health and CMV-seronegative. The sample was PBMCs. The CDR3, as DNA: TGTGCCAGCAGTTTATATGCGGTGGGTGAGCAGTTCTTC. It encodes CASSLYAVGEQFF.